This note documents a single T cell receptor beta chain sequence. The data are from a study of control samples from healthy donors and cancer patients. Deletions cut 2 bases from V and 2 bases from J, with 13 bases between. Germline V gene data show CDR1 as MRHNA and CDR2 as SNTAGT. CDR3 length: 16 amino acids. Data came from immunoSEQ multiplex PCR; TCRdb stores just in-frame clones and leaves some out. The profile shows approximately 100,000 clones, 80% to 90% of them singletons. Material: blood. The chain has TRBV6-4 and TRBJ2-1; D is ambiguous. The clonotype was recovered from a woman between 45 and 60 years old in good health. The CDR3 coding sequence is TGTGCCAGCAGTGACGTATATCCCCGGCCCTACAATGAGCAGTTCTTC. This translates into CASSDVYPRPYNEQFF.